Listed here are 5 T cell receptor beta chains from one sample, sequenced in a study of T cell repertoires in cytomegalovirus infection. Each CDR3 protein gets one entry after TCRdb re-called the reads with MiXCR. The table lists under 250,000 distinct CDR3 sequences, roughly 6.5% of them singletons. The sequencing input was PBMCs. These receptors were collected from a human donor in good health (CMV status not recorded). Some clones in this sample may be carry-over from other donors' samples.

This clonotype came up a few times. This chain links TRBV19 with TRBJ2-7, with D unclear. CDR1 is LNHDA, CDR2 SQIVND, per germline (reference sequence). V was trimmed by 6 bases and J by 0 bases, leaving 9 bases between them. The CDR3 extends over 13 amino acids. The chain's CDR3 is CASRHLSSYEQYF. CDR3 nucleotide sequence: TGTGCCAGTAGACACCTTAGCTCCTACGAGCAGTACTTC.

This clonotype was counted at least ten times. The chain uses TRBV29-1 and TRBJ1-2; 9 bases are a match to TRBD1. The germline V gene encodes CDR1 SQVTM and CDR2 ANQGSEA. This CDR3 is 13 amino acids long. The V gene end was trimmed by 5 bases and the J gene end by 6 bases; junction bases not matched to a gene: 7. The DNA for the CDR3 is TGCAGCGTTCACATAACAGGGGGCGATGGCTACACCTTC. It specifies CSVHITGGDGYTF. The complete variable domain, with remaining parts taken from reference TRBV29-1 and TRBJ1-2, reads SAVISQKPSRDICQRGTSLTIQCQVDSQVTMMFWYRQQPGQSLTLIATANQGSEATYESGFVIDKFPISRPNLTFSTLTVSNMSPEDSSIYLCSVHITGGDGYTFGSGTRLTVV.

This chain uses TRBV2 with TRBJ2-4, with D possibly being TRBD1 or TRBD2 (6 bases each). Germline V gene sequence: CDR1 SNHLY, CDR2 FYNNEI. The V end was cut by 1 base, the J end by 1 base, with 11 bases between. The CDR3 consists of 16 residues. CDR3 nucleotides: TGTGCCAGCAGTGAAGACGGGGGCCGGGCCAAAAACATTCAGTACTTC. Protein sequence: CASSEDGGRAKNIQYF. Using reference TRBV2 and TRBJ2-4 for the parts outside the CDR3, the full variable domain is EPEVTQTPSHQVTQMGQEVILRCVPISNHLYFYWYRQILGQKVEFLVSFYNNEISEKSEIFDDQFSVERPDGSNFTLKIRSTKLEDSAMYFCASSEDGGRAKNIQYFGAGTRLSVL.

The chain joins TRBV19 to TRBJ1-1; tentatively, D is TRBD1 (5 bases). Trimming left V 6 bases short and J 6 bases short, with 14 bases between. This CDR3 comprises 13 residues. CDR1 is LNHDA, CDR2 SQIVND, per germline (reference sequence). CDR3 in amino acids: CASSQGGGPEAFF. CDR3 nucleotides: TGTGCCAGTAGCCAGGGAGGAGGACCTGAAGCTTTCTTT.

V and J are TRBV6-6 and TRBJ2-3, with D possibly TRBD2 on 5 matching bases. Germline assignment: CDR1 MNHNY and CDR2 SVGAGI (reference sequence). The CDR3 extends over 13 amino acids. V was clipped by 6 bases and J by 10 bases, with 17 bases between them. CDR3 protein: CASRRGEGGSQYF. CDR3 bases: TGTGCCAGCAGGCGCGGCGAGGGCGGCTCGCAGTATTTT.